One and the same sample provided the 14 T cell receptor beta chains below, sequenced in a study of human T cells and chemical hapten exposure. Time point noted: patch test 3, about 24 weeks after DPC sensitization. Indicated treatment: therapeutic diphenylcyclopropenone sensitization with weekly scalp DPC. TCRdb ran MiXCR on the RACE reads and lists one entry per CDR3 protein. The sample yields 100,000 or so distinct CDR3 sequences, less than 35% seen once. Sequencing used whole blood, obtained in connection with sensitization to the hapten diphenylcyclopropenone (DPC). The origin of the receptors is a man in his forties or fifties with alopecia areata. Some clones in this sample may be carry-over from other donors' samples.

V gene TRBV20-1 combines with J gene TRBJ2-7; no firm D call. This CDR3 comprises 15 residues. Per germline, CDR1 DFQATT and CDR2 SNEGSKA (reference sequence). Trimming removed 0 bases from V and 5 bases from J, with 17 bases in between. Written as DNA, the CDR3 is TGCAGTGCTAGAGATGGTCCACAAGGGATGAACGAGCAGTACTTC. Translating it yields CSARDGPQGMNEQYF.

The genes are TRBV12-3 or TRBV12-4 and TRBJ2-5; TRBD2 agrees at 8 bases. The V gene end was trimmed by 6 bases and the J gene end by 5 bases; junction bases not matched to a gene: 8. The length of the CDR3 is 14 residues. CDR3 sequence: CASSSLAGGETQYF. The DNA of the CDR3 is TGTGCCAGCAGCTCCCTAGCGGGCGGGGAGACCCAGTACTTC.

There are a few counts of this clonotype. The J gene is TRBJ2-2, the V gene TRBV6-6; tentatively, D is TRBD2 (6 bases). The CDR3 consists of 13 residues. The V gene lost 6 bases and the J gene lost 6 bases, with 11 bases spanning the gap. Germline CDR1 reads MNHNY; CDR2 reads SVGAGI (reference sequence). CDR3 nucleotide sequence: TGTGCCAGCAGGTGGGAGGCGGCCGGGGAGCTGTTTTTT. Its protein product is CASRWEAAGELFF.

This rearrangement joins TRBV23-1 to TRBJ2-5, with unresolved D. TRBV23-1 is an ORF for which the function is uncertain. The CDR3 spans 14 residues. Trimming took off 0 bases at V and 10 bases at J, with 15 bases between the two ends. The chain's CDR3 is CASSQSSPGRSQYF. CDR3 coding DNA: TGCGCCAGCAGTCAATCGTCCCCGGGCCGTAGCCAGTACTTC.

This clonotype has only a few counts. This sequence joins TRBV7-3 and TRBJ2-1, with 10 bases aligning to TRBD2. The junction had 18 bases not matched to a gene; V was cut back by 3 bases and J by 4 bases. Germline-derived CDR1 and CDR2 are SGHTA and FQGTGA. The CDR3 has 20 residues. The CDR3 nucleotides read TGTGCCAGCAGCTTCCGAGGCGGTCTAGCGGGAGTAGGGTGGTACAATGAGCAGTTCTTC. Translated: CASSFRGGLAGVGWYNEQFF.

This clonotype has only a few counts. The rearrangement uses TRBV7-6 and TRBJ1-1, with D tentatively TRBD1 (6 bases). Looked up from germline, CDR1 is SGHVS and CDR2 is FNYEAQ. This CDR3 is 15 amino acids long. V was cut by 2 bases and J by 4 bases, with 14 bases left in between. This CDR3 is CASSLSTGWGTEAFF. CDR3 bases: TGTGCCAGCAGCTTATCGACAGGCTGGGGCACTGAAGCTTTCTTT. Looking up the rest from reference TRBV7-6 and TRBJ1-1 gives the full variable domain: GAGVSQSPRYKVTKRGQDVALRCDPISGHVSLYWYRQALGQGPEFLTYFNYEAQQDKSGLPNDRFSAERPEGSISTLTIQRTEQRDSAMYRCASSLSTGWGTEAFFGQGTRLTVV.

The chain couples TRBV6-2 or TRBV6-3 to TRBJ1-1, with no clear D. V was pared by 7 bases and J by 7 bases, with 13 bases between. Per the germline V gene, CDR1 is MNHEY and CDR2 is SVGEGT. This CDR3 has 12 residues. CDR3 nucleotides: TGTGCCAGCACACACTGGGGAAATGAAGCTTTCTTT. Translating it yields CASTHWGNEAFF.

A single count supports this clonotype. This chain uses TRBV5-4 with TRBJ1-6; D is uncertain. The V gene lost 3 bases and the J gene lost 0 bases, with 7 bases spanning the gap. The CDR3 is 15 amino acids. Germline V gives CDR1 SGHNT, CDR2 YYREEE (reference sequence). Here the CDR3 DNA reads TGTGCCAGCAGCTACGGGAGCTCCTATAATTCACCCCTCCACTTT. It is translated as CASSYGSSYNSPLHF.

The chain carries TRBV5-1 and TRBJ2-5; TRBD2 aligns across 8 bases. The V and J ends lost 0 bases and 5 bases, in that order; junction bases with no gene match: 12. Germline CDR1 reads SGHRS; CDR2 reads YFSETQ. The CDR3 is 17 residues long. Here the CDR3 reads CASSLGLAGTTRETQYF. The CDR3 DNA reads as TGCGCCAGCAGCTTGGGTCTAGCGGGCACCACCCGGGAGACCCAGTACTTC.

This clonotype has a handful of counts. V is TRBV7-9 and J is TRBJ1-2, with D maybe TRBD1 (5 bases). V dropped 0 bases and J dropped 6 bases, with 11 bases sitting between them. The CDR3 spans 14 residues. Germline assignment: CDR1 SEHNR and CDR2 FQNEAQ (reference sequence). CDR3 DNA sequence: TGTGCCAGCAGCTTAGCGTCAGGGCGGGATGGCTACACCTTC. Translated: CASSLASGRDGYTF. The full variable domain, rest sourced from reference TRBV7-9 and TRBJ1-2, is DTGVSQNPRHKITKRGQNVTFRCDPISEHNRLYWYRQTLGQGPEFLTYFQNEAQLEKSRLLSDRFSAERPKGSFSTLEIQRTEQGDSAMYLCASSLASGRDGYTFGSGTRLTVV.

The chain carries TRBV5-1 and TRBJ2-5, with 12 positions matching TRBD2. V lost 3 bases to trimming and J lost 5 bases; unmatched junction nucleotides: 5. In germline, CDR1 is SGHRS, CDR2 YFSETQ. The CDR3 runs to 15 residues. The CDR3 nucleotides read TGCGCCAGCAGCTCGACTAGCGGGAGAATTGAGACCCAGTACTTC. It codes for CASSSTSGRIETQYF.

This clonotype was observed a few times. The chain links TRBV27 to TRBJ2-7, with TRBD2 matching 7 bases. This CDR3 spans 14 amino acids. The junction had 7 bases not matched to a gene; V was cut back by 5 bases and J by 3 bases. The germline CDR1 and CDR2 sequences are MNHEY and SMNVEV (reference sequence). The DNA for the CDR3 is TGTGCCAGCAGTGTGGGACTATACAACTACGAGCAGTACTTC. Its translation: CASSVGLYNYEQYF.

The sample holds a few counts of this clonotype. The rearrangement uses TRBV25-1 and TRBJ2-3; D is ambiguous. The CDR3 is 13 amino acids. CDR1 is MGHDK and CDR2 is SYGVNS in the germline V gene. V was cut by 8 bases and J by 4 bases, with 13 bases left in between. The CDR3 DNA is TGTGCCAGCTCAGAGACTTGGGCAGATACGCAGTATTTT. It specifies CASSETWADTQYF.

The V call is TRBV12-5, the J call TRBJ2-2, with 9 bases aligning to TRBD2. Trimming cost V 5 bases and J 7 bases; bases outside gene matches: 17. The CDR3 spans 18 residues. Germline values: CDR1 LGHNT, CDR2 FRNRAP. The DNA of the CDR3 is TGTGCTAGTGGTCCCACCCGGATAGCGGGAGTGGGGGGCGGGGAGCTGTTTTTT. The encoded protein is CASGPTRIAGVGGGELFF.